This T cell receptor beta chain was documented in a study of OX40 agonist ivuxolimab in advanced cancers. Libraries were prepared by immunoSEQ multiplex PCR; TCRdb keeps only in-frame clonotypes and omits some of them. In the table there are about 69,000 clones, roughly nine tenths of which are singletons. This CDR3 region has 12 residues. V gave up 0 bases and J gave up 8 bases, with 5 bases separating them. Germline V gene lookup returns CDR1 LGHNA and CDR2 YSLEER. This clone was seen a single time. The V call is TRBV4-3, the J call TRBJ2-1; no reliable D call. The TCR originated in an adult with an advanced solid tumor such as melanoma, head and neck, liver or kidney cancer. Specimen: CD4+ or CD8+ T cells sorted from blood, collected in a trial of the OX40 agonist ivuxolimab. Here the CDR3 DNA reads TGCGCCAGCAGCCAAGATCTTCATGAGCAGTTCTTC. Its translation: CASSQDLHEQFF.